The 22 T cell receptor beta chains below all came from one sample that was sequenced in a study of T cells in narcolepsy. Clones were read by immunoSEQ multiplex PCR, and TCRdb kept only the in-frame ones, dropping some. The table shows about 36,000 clones, with more than 75% occurring only once. Material: memory (CD45RA-) CD4+ T cells from blood. Receptors originate from a human donor in good health.

This clone was detected only once. The genes are TRBV6-1 and TRBJ1-5, with D unclear. CDR1 and CDR2 from the germline V gene are MNHNS and SASEGT. V was pared by 2 bases and J by 7 bases, with 9 bases between. The CDR3 extends over 13 amino acids. The CDR3 protein is CASSEYGLQPQHF. The CDR3 coding sequence is TGTGCCAGCAGTGAATACGGGCTCCAGCCCCAGCATTTT.

This clone was detected a few times. The rearrangement uses TRBV5-1 and TRBJ2-6; D unresolved. The CDR3 consists of 14 residues. V lost 4 bases, J lost 0 bases, and 5 bases lay in between. Germline V lookup: CDR1 SGHRS, CDR2 YFSETQ. CDR3 DNA: TGCGCCAGCAGCATTGGCTCTGGGGCCAACGTCCTGACTTTC. This codes for CASSIGSGANVLTF.

The CDR3 DNA sequence: TGCAGCGTTGAAGCGTACTCCCGGGACGGGCCCTCTGGGGCCAACGTCCTGACTTTC. Its protein product is CSVEAYSRDGPSGANVLTF. J is TRBJ2-6 and V is TRBV29-1, with D possibly being TRBD1 or TRBD2 (5 bases each). The CDR3 is 19 amino acids. Trimming stripped 1 base from V and 0 bases from J, with 19 bases between. Germline V gene data show CDR1 as SQVTM and CDR2 as ANQGSEA. Based on the CDR3 plus reference TRBV29-1 and TRBJ2-6, the full variable domain is SAVISQKPSRDICQRGTSLTIQCQVDSQVTMMFWYRQQPGQSLTLIATANQGSEATYESGFVIDKFPISRPNLTFSTLTVSNMSPEDSSIYLCSVEAYSRDGPSGANVLTFGAGSRLTVL.

This clone was observed a handful of times. The chain is built from TRBV30 and TRBJ2-3; 7 bases are shared with TRBD2. J was trimmed by 1 base and V by 0 bases; bases with no gene match: 1. This CDR3 comprises 14 residues. CDR1 and CDR2 from the germline V gene are GTSNPN and SVGIG (reference sequence). CDR3 in amino acids: CAWSVRGGTDTQYF. The DNA of the CDR3 is TGTGCCTGGAGTGTACGGGGGGGCACAGATACGCAGTATTTT.

The DNA of the CDR3 is TGTGCCAGCAGTGACAGGTTGCTAAACACTGAAGCTTTCTTT. This gives the protein CASSDRLLNTEAFF. The V and J genes are TRBV2 and TRBJ1-1; D not resolved. Germline CDR1 and CDR2: SNHLY and FYNNEI. The V and J ends lost 3 bases and 2 bases respectively, with 10 bases between them. This CDR3 has 14 residues.

The chain joins TRBV5-4 to TRBJ2-5; 7 bases are a match to TRBD1. This CDR3 contains 14 residues. CDR1 SGHNT and CDR2 YYREEE come from the germline V gene (reference sequence). The V and J ends lost 4 bases and 1 base, in that order; junction bases with no gene match: 4. The CDR3 region has the DNA TGTGCCAGCAGCCTCCGGACAGGCCAAGAGACCCAGTACTTC. This sequence encodes CASSLRTGQETQYF.

The V and J genes are TRBV30 and TRBJ1-5; D not resolved. Trimming took 5 bases from V and 4 from J, leaving 9 bases between them. The CDR3 runs 12 residues. CDR1 and CDR2 from the germline V gene are GTSNPN and SVGIG (reference sequence). CDR3 nucleotide sequence: TGTGCCTGGGCGCATCAAAATCAGCCCCAGCATTTT. Translation: CAWAHQNQPQHF.

The DNA of the CDR3 is TGTGCCAGCAGCCAAGATCTTTATGGGGTCGAGCAGTACTTC. Translation gives CASSQDLYGVEQYF. This chain uses TRBV14 with TRBJ2-7; D is unresolved. This CDR3 has 14 amino acids. CDR1 is SGHDN and CDR2 is FVKESK in the germline V gene. V gave up 0 bases and J gave up 6 bases, with 12 bases separating them.

The chain uses TRBV11-2 and TRBJ2-3; 9 positions match TRBD2. The V segment lost 3 bases and the J segment 3 bases; nucleotides outside the gene matches: 16. CDR1 is SGHAT, CDR2 FQNNGV, per germline. CDR3 length: 19 residues. As DNA, the CDR3 is TGTGCCAGCAGCTTTAACGGGGTTAGCGGGAGACGACGGACAGATACGCAGTATTTT. This sequence encodes CASSFNGVSGRRRTDTQYF.

To note about this clone: Other DNA sequences from this sample encode an identical CDR3 as well. The CDR3 is CASSWDRGKETQYF. The CDR3 DNA is TGTGCCAGCAGCTGGGACAGGGGAAAAGAGACCCAGTACTTC. The chain employs TRBV6-1 and TRBJ2-5; 10 nucleotides line up with TRBD1. The V gene end was trimmed by 6 bases and the J gene end by 3 bases; junction bases not matched to a gene: 4. Germline CDR1 and CDR2: MNHNS and SASEGT. The CDR3 is 14 amino acids.

V and J are TRBV11-2 and TRBJ2-7; no clear D. Per germline, CDR1 SGHAT and CDR2 FQNNGV. V was trimmed by 1 base and J by 0 bases, leaving 22 bases between them. The CDR3 is 19 residues long. This CDR3 is CASSLVAPQQFFSSYEQYF. For the CDR3, the DNA is TGTGCCAGCAGCTTAGTCGCCCCCCAACAGTTCTTTAGCTCCTACGAGCAGTACTTC.

V and J are TRBV5-4 and TRBJ2-5; the match to TRBD2 covers 9 bases. J was trimmed by 5 bases and V by 3 bases; bases with no gene match: 5. The CDR3 consists of 14 residues. CDR1 and CDR2 (germline): SGHNT, YYREEE (reference sequence). The CDR3 coding sequence is TGTGCCAGCAGCTCGCCCGGGACTAGCGAGACCCAGTACTTC. This encodes CASSSPGTSETQYF.

The CDR3 spells CASSQGANGGELFF. DNA of the CDR3: TGTGCCAGCAGCCAGGGGGCTAATGGTGGGGAGCTGTTTTTT. This chain connects TRBV6-1 to TRBJ2-2; 8 bases fit TRBD1. Germline loops: CDR1 MNHNS, CDR2 SASEGT. This CDR3 has 14 amino acids. V was clipped by 6 bases and J by 8 bases; unmatched bases: 8.

This chain links TRBV2 with TRBJ2-7, with 7 nucleotides matching TRBD1. The V gene end was trimmed by 3 bases and the J gene end by 0 bases; junction bases not matched to a gene: 2. The CDR3 length is 14 residues. The V gene's germline CDR1 is SNHLY and CDR2 FYNNEI. The CDR3 region has the DNA TGTGCCAGCAGTGATAGGACAGGCTCCTACGAGCAGTACTTC. This encodes CASSDRTGSYEQYF.

This clone has a single count. The rearrangement uses TRBV30 and TRBJ2-7; 9 nucleotides align to TRBD1. After removal of 3 bases from V and 4 bases from J, the junction contained 7 bases not matched to a gene. CDR1 is GTSNPN, CDR2 SVGIG, per germline (reference sequence). The CDR3 sequence is 14 residues long. The CDR3, as DNA: TGTGCCTGGAGACTAACAGGGGGCACATACGAGCAGTACTTC. Protein product: CAWRLTGGTYEQYF.

J is TRBJ2-6 and V is TRBV27; maybe TRBD2 (5 bases). Germline V CDR1 and CDR2: MNHEY, SMNVEV (reference sequence). The V end was cut by 6 bases, the J end by 0 bases, with 9 bases between. This CDR3 is 15 amino acids long. CDR3 amino acids: CASRTIISGANVLTF. The CDR3 nucleotides are TGTGCCAGCAGGACTATTATCTCTGGGGCCAACGTCCTGACTTTC.

This clone was recorded only once. The chain joins TRBV6-9 to TRBJ2-7; 10 nucleotides agree with TRBD1. This CDR3 spans 15 amino acids. J was trimmed by 5 bases and V by 0 bases; bases with no gene match: 4. Germline V lookup: CDR1 MNHGY, CDR2 SVAAGI. The CDR3 loop reads CASSYSGTGVDEQYF. Written as DNA, the CDR3 is TGTGCCAGCAGTTATTCCGGGACAGGGGTTGACGAGCAGTACTTC.

This clone was seen only once. The chain is built from TRBV4-2 and TRBJ1-4; D gene unclear. Looked up from germline, CDR1 is LGHNA and CDR2 is YNFKEQ. Trimming pared 1 base from V and 2 bases from J, leaving 14 bases between. This CDR3 is built from 17 residues. The CDR3 spells CASSQGSLGQTNEKLFF. Here the CDR3 DNA reads TGTGCCAGCAGCCAAGGTAGTCTAGGGCAGACTAATGAAAAACTGTTTTTT.

Comments on this clone: The identical CDR3 is also encoded by other nucleotide sequences in the sample. The chain recombines TRBV11-3 with TRBJ2-1; D is uncertain. Germline lookup yields CDR1 SGHNT and CDR2 YENEEA. V lost 3 bases, J lost 0 bases, and 9 bases lay in between. The CDR3 is 15 amino acids. CDR3 amino acids: CASSFKGSSYNEQFF. The CDR3 DNA sequence: TGTGCCAGCAGCTTTAAGGGTAGCTCCTACAATGAGCAGTTCTTC.

The chain recombines TRBV19 with TRBJ2-4; weak D call: TRBD2 (5 bases). V shed 4 bases and J shed 1 base, with 11 bases lying between them. This CDR3 comprises 15 residues. From germline, CDR1 is LNHDA and CDR2 SQIVND (reference sequence). CDR3 region: CASSRTGGAKNIQYF. DNA of the CDR3: TGTGCCAGTAGTAGGACCGGCGGGGCCAAAAACATTCAGTACTTC.

The chain joins TRBV27 to TRBJ2-1; D unclear. The V end lost 5 bases, the J end lost 10 bases, and 15 bases lay between the germline ends. CDR3 length: 13 amino acids. The germline gives CDR1 MNHEY, CDR2 SMNVEV (reference sequence). CDR3 nucleotides: TGTGCCAGCAGTACCCCGACAAAAGGGGAGCAGTTCTTC. Translation: CASSTPTKGEQFF.

The rearrangement uses TRBV7-8 and TRBJ1-4; 8 positions match TRBD1. Germline V gives CDR1 SGHVS, CDR2 FQNEAQ. The CDR3 totals 13 residues. Germline trimming cut 4 bases from V and 10 bases from J; bases unmatched to any gene: 5. The DNA of the CDR3 is TGTGCCAGCAGCTCCAGGGGGCCTGGAAAACTGTTTTTT. Its protein is CASSSRGPGKLFF.